Each of the 11 T cell receptor beta chains below was sequenced from the same sample in a study of technical replicates of blood from four donors. Libraries were prepared by immunoSEQ multiplex PCR; TCRdb keeps only in-frame clonotypes and omits some of them. In the table there are about 88,000 clones, 90% to 95% of which are singletons. Sequencing used T cells isolated from PBMCs. The receptor source for this set is a human donor in good health.

This chain uses TRBV7-3 with TRBJ2-1; 11 bases agree with TRBD2. Trimming cost V 4 bases and J 8 bases; bases outside gene matches: 7. The CDR3 contains 15 residues. CDR1 is SGHTA, CDR2 FQGTGA, per germline. DNA for the CDR3: TGTGCCAGCAGCTCACTTAGCGGGGGGGCAGATGAGCAGTTCTTC. It codes for CASSSLSGGADEQFF.

The rearrangement uses TRBV19 and TRBJ2-7, with D possibly matching TRBD1 (5 bases). Trimming took 8 bases from V and 3 from J, leaving 14 bases between them. Per the germline V gene, CDR1 is LNHDA and CDR2 is SQIVND (reference sequence). This CDR3 is built from 13 residues. CDR3 loop: CASRARENYEQYF. The CDR3 DNA is TGTGCCAGTCGCGCCAGGGAAAACTACGAGCAGTACTTC. Full variable domain (outside the CDR3, taken from reference TRBV19 and TRBJ2-7): DGGITQSPKYLFRKEGQNVTLSCEQNLNHDAMYWYRQDPGQGLRLIYYSQIVNDFQKGDIAEGYSVSREKKESFPLTVTSAQKNPTAFYLCASRARENYEQYFGPGTRLTVT.

The gene calls are TRBV10-3 and TRBJ2-7; 10 bases are a match to TRBD1. CDR3 length equals 14 residues. V was pared by 6 bases and J by 1 base, with 3 bases of the junction left unmatched. The germline V gene has CDR1 ENHRY and CDR2 SYGVKD. CDR3 nucleotides: TGTGCCATCAGGGGACAGGGGCAGTCCTACGAGCAGTACTTC. This translates into CAIRGQGQSYEQYF.

This chain's CDR3 is CASSSETGDNQPQHF. DNA of the CDR3: TGTGCCAGCTCCTCCGAGACAGGGGACAATCAGCCCCAGCATTTT. The rearrangement links TRBV18 to TRBJ1-5; TRBD1 matches at 8 bases. CDR3 length equals 15 residues. Germline V gene data show CDR1 as KGHSH and CDR2 as LQKENI. V lost 6 bases, J lost 3 bases, and 7 bases stayed unmatched.

V is TRBV11-2 and J is TRBJ2-4, with D perhaps matching TRBD1 (5 bases). Germline V gene lookup returns CDR1 SGHAT and CDR2 FQNNGV. V was shortened by 6 bases and J by 0 bases, with 15 bases between the two germline ends. CDR3 size: 16 residues. The CDR3 loop is CASSYTRTLAKNIQYF. CDR3 nucleotide sequence: TGTGCCAGCAGTTATACAAGGACACTAGCCAAAAACATTCAGTACTTC.

V usage is TRBV18 and J usage is TRBJ2-2; D is possibly TRBD2 (6 bases). The germline V and J ends were trimmed by 0 bases and 3 bases, with 20 bases remaining between them. CDR3 length: 19 residues. The germline V gene encodes CDR1 KGHSH and CDR2 LQKENI. DNA for the CDR3: TGTGCCAGCTCACCACCGAGACCCATGACTAGACATTACACCGGGGAGCTGTTTTTT. This sequence encodes CASSPPRPMTRHYTGELFF.

This chain connects TRBV6-5 to TRBJ2-7; 7 bases fit TRBD2. V was pared by 0 bases and J by 2 bases, with 1 base of the junction left unmatched. Germline V lookup: CDR1 MNHEY, CDR2 SVGAGI. The CDR3 sequence is 14 residues long. This CDR3 is CASSYSGTTYEQYF. CDR3 nucleotides: TGTGCCAGCAGTTACTCGGGGACTACCTACGAGCAGTACTTC.

The chain employs TRBV19 and TRBJ1-5, with 8 positions matching TRBD1. The trim removed 7 bases at V and 4 bases at J, leaving 6 bases unmatched. This CDR3 contains 14 residues. Germline values: CDR1 LNHDA, CDR2 SQIVND (reference sequence). The DNA for the CDR3 is TGTGCCAGTACTGGGACAGGCGATAATCAGCCCCAGCATTTT. Translated, it gives CASTGTGDNQPQHF.

The V gene is TRBV21-1, the J gene TRBJ1-1. TRBV21-1 is annotated as a pseudogene. This CDR3 region has 11 residues. The CDR3 DNA reads as TGTGCCAGCCCGAGAGTGTCAACTAAGTTCTTT. This encodes CASPRVSTKFF.

The J gene is TRBJ2-1, the V gene TRBV25-1; 9 bases map to TRBD2. CDR1 and CDR2 from the germline V gene are MGHDK and SYGVNS. The CDR3 is 15 residues long. J was trimmed by 5 bases and V by 3 bases; bases with no gene match: 5. The CDR3 loop is CASSDAGGPHNEQFF. In DNA, the CDR3 is TGTGCCAGCAGTGACGCGGGGGGGCCCCACAATGAGCAGTTCTTC.

This sequence joins TRBV6-4 and TRBJ2-7, with 15 bases lining up with TRBD2. With V trimmed by 8 bases and J by 4 bases, 18 bases remained unmatched. Germline V CDR1 and CDR2: MRHNA, SNTAGT. The CDR3 extends over 19 amino acids. The CDR3 DNA follows: TGTGCCAGCCGCCTCCTTGGACTAGCGGGGGGGAGCTCAAGATACGAGCAGTACTTC. Protein sequence: CASRLLGLAGGSSRYEQYF.